This is a list of T cell receptor beta chains from one sample in a study of cytomegalovirus exposure and HLA in healthy donors. The table came from immunoSEQ multiplex PCR; TCRdb's copy has only in-frame clones and leaves some out. The sample holds roughly 86,000 clones; 90% to 96% are singletons and the top ten take less than 2%. Sequences were obtained from PBMCs. Source of these receptors: a man between 18 and 29 years old in good health and CMV-seropositive. Each CDR3 is given with its conserved first and last residue. The D gene is left open where the match is weak. Some rows mark clone size as missing; the rest say once, few, many or name a class of expanded clone.

j_call,v_call,clone_size,d_call,cdr3_aa,cdr3_nt
TRBJ2-1,TRBV6-5,-,-,CASSHQGFDEQFF,TGTGCCAGCAGCCACCAGGGCTTTGATGAGCAGTTCTTC
TRBJ2-3,TRBV19,-,TRBD2,CASSKWRELADTQYF,TGTGCCAGTAGTAAGTGGCGGGAGCTCGCAGATACGCAGTATTTT
TRBJ2-7,TRBV5-1,-,-,CASSFIGGYEQYF,TGCGCCAGCAGCTTCATAGGGGGCTACGAGCAGTACTTC
TRBJ2-5,TRBV4-1,-,TRBD2,CASSPRTGGGGQETQYF,TGCGCCAGCAGCCCCCGAACGGGAGGCGGAGGGCAAGAGACCCAGTACTTC
TRBJ2-2,TRBV6-5,once,TRBD2,CASRLLAGSGELFF,TGTGCCAGCAGATTATTAGCGGGATCGGGGGAGCTGTTTTTT
TRBJ2-1,TRBV6-5,-,-,CASSYGGEQFF,TGTGCCAGCAGTTATGGGGGGGAGCAGTTCTTC
TRBJ2-3,TRBV4-1,once,TRBD1,CASSSTGGAQYF,TGCGCCAGCAGCTCCACAGGGGGTGCGCAGTATTTT
TRBJ2-1,TRBV29-1,-,TRBD2,CSVSTSGIYNEQFF,TGCAGCGTGTCCACTAGCGGGATCTACAATGAGCAGTTCTTC
TRBJ2-1,TRBV7-7,-,-,CASSYSIDNEQFF,TGTGCTAGCAGTTACTCAATTGACAATGAGCAGTTCTTC
TRBJ1-5,TRBV2,once,-,CASITGSGQPQHF,TGTGCCAGCATTACAGGGTCGGGTCAGCCCCAGCATTTT
TRBJ2-7,TRBV4-1,once,TRBD1,CASSRGTGAHEQYF,TGCGCCAGCAGTCGAGGGACAGGGGCCCACGAGCAGTACTTC
TRBJ2-4,TRBV5-8,-,-,CASSPRVWAAF,TGTGCCAGCAGCCCGAGGGTTTGGGCGGCCTTC
TRBJ2-4,TRBV11-2,-,TRBD2,CASSLNGRLAKNIQYF,TGTGCCAGCAGCTTAAACGGGAGGTTAGCCAAAAACATTCAGTACTTC
TRBJ2-6,TRBV7-9,-,-,CASSLAYTGANVLTF,TGTGCCAGCAGCTTAGCATATACTGGGGCCAACGTCCTGACTTTC
TRBJ2-5,TRBV2,-,-,CASSEISQETQYF,TGTGCCAGCAGTGAAATTAGCCAAGAGACCCAGTACTTC
TRBJ1-1,TRBV11-2,-,-,CASSWLISGHEKEAFF,TGTGCCAGCAGCTGGTTAATCTCGGGACACGAAAAAGAAGCTTTCTTT
TRBJ2-5,TRBV9,-,TRBD1,CASSGRQGLETQYF,TGTGCCAGCAGCGGCCGACAGGGGTTGGAGACCCAGTACTTC
TRBJ2-7,TRBV6-5,-,-,CASTGASYEQYF,TGTGCCAGCACAGGGGCTTCCTACGAGCAGTACTTC
TRBJ2-7,TRBV25-1,-,-,CAVGVGYEQYF,TGTGCCGTCGGGGTAGGCTACGAGCAGTACTTC
TRBJ2-5,TRBV28,-,TRBD2,CASSLLAGVETQYF,TGTGCCAGCAGTTTATTAGCGGGAGTGGAGACCCAGTACTTC
TRBJ2-5,TRBV9,-,-,CASSELSGEGRNQETQYF,TGTGCCAGCAGCGAACTTTCAGGGGAGGGCAGGAACCAAGAGACCCAGTACTTC
TRBJ1-1,TRBV4-2,-,-,CASSSQGTSMNTEAFF,TGTGCCAGCAGCTCACAGGGAACTTCGATGAACACTGAAGCTTTCTTT
TRBJ1-3,TRBV29-1,-,-,CSVDYSDSSGNTIYF,TGCAGCGTTGATTACAGCGACAGCTCTGGAAACACCATATATTTT
TRBJ2-7,TRBV4-1,-,TRBD2,CASSQEKSVSGFSYEQYF,TGCGCCAGCAGCCAAGAAAAGAGTGTTAGCGGGTTCTCCTACGAGCAGTACTTC
TRBJ2-1,TRBV7-8,-,-,CASSSQINEQFF,TGTGCCAGCAGCTCACAAATCAATGAGCAGTTCTTC
TRBJ2-7,TRBV19,-,TRBD1,CASSGRGPYEQYF,TGTGCCAGTAGCGGCAGGGGGCCCTACGAGCAGTACTTC
TRBJ1-5,TRBV27,few,-,CASRPWTDSNQPQHF,TGTGCCAGCAGACCCTGGACAGACAGCAATCAGCCCCAGCATTTT
TRBJ2-1,TRBV19,-,TRBD2,CASSIGTSGRGIYNEQFF,TGTGCCAGTAGTATTGGGACTAGCGGGAGGGGCATCTACAATGAGCAGTTCTTC
TRBJ2-2,TRBV5-1,-,-,CASSSRTEGAGELFF,TGCGCCAGCAGCTCCCGGACGGAAGGGGCCGGGGAGCTGTTTTTT
TRBJ1-4,TRBV5-1,-,TRBD1,CASSLDKTGDEKLFF,TGCGCCAGCAGCTTGGATAAGACAGGGGATGAAAAACTGTTTTTT
TRBJ2-1,TRBV5-1,-,TRBD2,CASSPAFGTSGRADYNEQFF,TGCGCCAGCAGCCCGGCGTTCGGGACTAGCGGGAGGGCCGACTACAATGAGCAGTTCTTC
TRBJ2-7,TRBV2,-,-,CASTSALASSYEQYF,TGTGCCAGCACCTCCGCCCTAGCGTCCTCCTACGAGCAGTACTTC
TRBJ2-1,TRBV4-1,once,-,CASSPLGTYYNEQFF,TGCGCCAGCAGCCCATTGGGGACATATTACAATGAGCAGTTCTTC
TRBJ1-2,TRBV6-9,-,-,CASSYPAGGYTF,TGTGCCAGCAGTTACCCGGCGGGGGGCTACACCTTC
TRBJ2-3,TRBV19,-,TRBD2,CASSTRTSGRTDTQYF,TGTGCCAGTAGTACGAGGACTAGCGGCCGCACAGATACGCAGTATTTT
TRBJ2-5,TRBV25-1,-,TRBD1,CASSDHGQGRETQYF,TGTGCCAGCAGTGATCACGGACAGGGCAGGGAGACCCAGTACTTC
TRBJ2-1,TRBV27,once,TRBD2,CASSLSERGLAGLSYNEQFF,TGTGCCAGCAGTTTATCTGAGCGGGGACTAGCGGGACTTTCATACAATGAGCAGTTCTTC
TRBJ2-3,TRBV5-1,-,-,CASSLGLAYTDTQYF,TGCGCCAGCAGCTTGGGTTTGGCATACACAGATACGCAGTATTTT
TRBJ2-1,TRBV7-9,-,-,CASAYLGEQFF,TGTGCCAGCGCTTACCTCGGTGAGCAGTTCTTC
TRBJ2-7,TRBV6-5,-,TRBD1,CASSFTGTGAGEQYF,TGTGCCAGCAGTTTCACCGGGACAGGGGCAGGCGAGCAGTACTTC
TRBJ2-1,TRBV27,-,TRBD2,CASRTLGREGGEQFF,TGTGCCAGCCGCACCCTGGGGCGGGAGGGCGGTGAGCAGTTCTTC
TRBJ2-7,TRBV6-5,-,-,CASSSSNSYEQYF,TGTGCCAGCAGTTCGAGCAACTCCTACGAGCAGTACTTC
TRBJ1-1,TRBV10-3,-,-,CAISAGQPNTEAFF,TGTGCCATCAGTGCAGGTCAACCGAACACTGAAGCTTTCTTT
TRBJ1-4,TRBV5-4,once,TRBD1,CASSLRDRTEKLFF,TGTGCCAGCAGCTTGCGGGACAGGACGGAAAAACTGTTTTTT
TRBJ2-3,TRBV6-5,-,TRBD2,CASSLRGSTDTQYF,TGTGCCAGCAGTTTGCGGGGGAGCACAGATACGCAGTATTTT
TRBJ2-1,TRBV7-3,-,TRBD1,CASSLTGVSYNEQFF,TGTGCCAGCAGTCTAACAGGGGTCTCCTACAATGAGCAGTTCTTC
TRBJ2-3,TRBV6-5,-,-,CASSYSYREVGVTQYF,TGTGCCAGCAGTTACTCTTACCGAGAAGTTGGAGTTACGCAGTATTTT
TRBJ2-1,TRBV19,-,-,CASSIGGTREQFF,TGTGCCAGTAGTATTGGAGGGACTCGTGAGCAGTTCTTC
TRBJ2-5,TRBV30,-,-,CASLAVYQETQYF,TGTGCCTCCTTAGCGGTGTACCAAGAGACCCAGTACTTC
TRBJ2-7,TRBV30,once,TRBD2,CAWSRWEGYEQYF,TGTGCCTGGAGTCGATGGGAGGGTTACGAGCAGTACTTC
TRBJ1-3,TRBV5-1,-,-,CASSPESSGNTIYF,TGCGCCAGCAGCCCGGAGAGCTCTGGAAACACCATATATTTT
TRBJ2-2,TRBV9,-,TRBD2,CASSVGLAGDTGELFF,TGTGCCAGCAGCGTCGGACTAGCGGGAGACACCGGGGAGCTGTTTTTT
TRBJ1-6,TRBV30,-,-,CAWSTGNSPLHF,TGTGCCTGGAGTACGGGGAATTCACCCCTCCACTTT